A selection of T cell receptor beta chains follows, all from one sample in a study of immune heterogeneity within non-small cell lung tumors. TCRdb called the multiplex PCR reads again in MiXCR, with one record for every CDR3 protein. The sample lists more than 9,000 distinct CDR3 sequences; about 31% were seen once. The source material was lung tumor tissue. These receptors came from a woman between 50 and 59 years old with non-small cell lung cancer. The CDR3 runs from the conserved cysteine through the conserved F or W. The order of the fields is D gene, V gene, J gene, clone size, CDR3 protein, CDR3 DNA. A D gene is named only where the DNA matches it firmly. Only some rows state a clone size, as once, few, many or a class for expanded clones.

>TRBD1|TRBV10-3|TRBJ2-7|many
CASGLGGTGNDEQYF
TGTGCCAGCGGACTGGGGGGGACAGGGAATGACGAGCAGTACTTC
>TRBD1|TRBV19|TRBJ1-1|many
CASSMGQGARNPEAFF
TGTGCCAGTAGTATGGGACAGGGGGCGCGAAATCCCGAAGCTTTCTTT
>.|TRBV12-3/TRBV12-4|TRBJ1-6|many
CASSLQNSPLHF
TGTGCCAGCAGTTTGCAGAATTCACCCCTCCACTTT
>.|TRBV18|TRBJ2-7|many
CASSPDSPYEQYF
TGTGCCAGCTCTCCAGACAGTCCCTACGAGCAGTACTTC
>TRBD1|TRBV20-1|TRBJ2-7|medium-sized
CSARGPGQHSSYEQYF
TGCAGTGCTAGAGGCCCGGGACAGCACAGCTCCTACGAGCAGTACTTC
>.|TRBV7-2|TRBJ1-1|.
CASILGGGNTEAFF
TGTGCCAGCATTCTGGGTGGTGGAAACACTGAAGCTTTCTTT
>TRBD1|TRBV12-3/TRBV12-4|TRBJ2-2|medium-sized
CASSPRTGATGELFF
TGTGCCAGCAGTCCCCGGACAGGGGCCACCGGGGAGCTGTTTTTT
>.|TRBV7-9|TRBJ2-3|.
CASSPGLTDTQYF
TGTGCCAGCAGCCCGGGACTTACAGATACGCAGTATTTT
>.|TRBV20-1|TRBJ1-2|few
CSARDLGQGYTF
TGCAGTGCTAGAGATTTGGGGCAAGGCTACACCTTC
>TRBD1|TRBV9|TRBJ2-7|hyperexpanded
CASSGSGTAPYEQYF
TGTGCCAGCAGCGGTTCCGGGACAGCTCCCTACGAGCAGTACTTC
>TRBD2|TRBV20-1|TRBJ2-7|many
CSAKEWAGGVSYEQYF
TGCAGTGCTAAAGAATGGGCGGGGGGAGTTTCCTACGAGCAGTACTTC
>.|TRBV7-8|TRBJ2-7|medium-sized
CASSLDYYEQYF
TGTGCCAGCAGCTTAGATTACTACGAGCAGTACTTC
>.|TRBV7-9|TRBJ2-7|.
CASSSQGVFYEQYF
TGTGCCAGCAGCTCGCAAGGGGTATTCTACGAGCAGTACTTC
>TRBD1|TRBV4-1|TRBJ2-1|.
CASSQDRSFGTGLSGNEQFF
TGCGCCAGCAGCCAAGATCGTTCATTCGGGACAGGGTTGTCAGGCAATGAGCAGTTCTTC
>.|TRBV28|TRBJ1-1|many
CASSLGRPKRSTGTEAFF
TGTGCCAGCAGTTTAGGCCGACCGAAACGCTCCACAGGGACTGAAGCTTTCTTT
>.|TRBV3-1|TRBJ1-3|many
CASSRAGRVLGNTIYF
TGTGCCAGCAGCCGGGCAGGGAGGGTCCTCGGAAACACCATATATTTT
>.|TRBV24-1|TRBJ2-3|.
CATSDSDTHGSDTQYF
TGTGCCACCAGTGATTCGGACACCCACGGGTCAGATACGCAGTATTTT
>.|TRBV11-1|TRBJ1-5|.
CASTQGRAQPQHF
TGTGCCAGCACGCAGGGGAGAGCTCAGCCCCAGCATTTT
>.|TRBV28|TRBJ2-1|.
CASSAWIASGNEQFF
TGTGCCAGCAGTGCTTGGATAGCGTCGGGGAATGAGCAGTTCTTC
>.|TRBV7-9|TRBJ1-6|medium-sized
CASRTEGANSPLHF
TGTGCCAGCCGGACAGAGGGCGCTAATTCACCCCTCCACTTT
>TRBD1|TRBV7-9|TRBJ2-5|many
CASSSDRGYQETQYF
TGTGCCAGCAGCTCCGACAGGGGGTACCAAGAGACCCAGTACTTC
>.|TRBV6-1|TRBJ1-5|many
CASSEAWGRGSNQPQHF
TGTGCCAGCAGTGAAGCGTGGGGCAGGGGTAGCAATCAGCCCCAGCATTTT
>.|TRBV19|TRBJ2-7|many
CASSPPGSTHEQYF
TGTGCCAGTAGTCCCCCGGGTAGCACCCACGAGCAGTACTTC
>.|TRBV6-6|TRBJ1-1|many
CASSYIPQAENTEAFF
TGTGCCAGCAGTTACATCCCACAGGCGGAGAACACTGAAGCTTTCTTT
>.|TRBV3-1|TRBJ2-1|many
CASSQVSLANEQFF
TGTGCCAGCAGCCAAGTCTCCCTAGCCAATGAGCAGTTCTTC
>.|TRBV5-1|TRBJ1-2|large
CASRYDGTGPNYGYTF
TGCGCCAGCAGGTATGATGGGACCGGACCTAACTATGGCTACACCTTC
>.|TRBV7-9|TRBJ2-7|many
CASSSDYEQYF
TGTGCCAGCAGCTCAGACTACGAGCAGTACTTC
>.|TRBV7-9|TRBJ2-7|few
CASSLESYEQYF
TGTGCCAGCAGCTTAGAGTCCTACGAGCAGTACTTC
>TRBD2|TRBV29-1|TRBJ2-7|.
CSVGEGHEQYF
TGCAGCGTTGGGGAGGGCCACGAGCAGTACTTC
>.|TRBV30|TRBJ2-1|many
CALTGRAEQFF
TGTGCCTTAACGGGGCGGGCTGAGCAGTTCTTC
>.|TRBV20-1|TRBJ2-7|many
CSAPGLSSYEQYF
TGCAGTGCCCCGGGACTCAGCTCCTACGAGCAGTACTTC
>.|TRBV12-3/TRBV12-4|TRBJ1-5|.
CASSLGSNSRTQHF
TGTGCCAGCAGTTTGGGGTCTAACTCGAGGACCCAGCATTTT
>.|TRBV18|TRBJ2-1|few
CASSPRADGYNEQFF
TGTGCCAGCTCACCCAGAGCCGACGGATACAATGAGCAGTTCTTC
>TRBD2|TRBV6-1|TRBJ2-5|.
CASSKLAGGRYF
TGTGCCAGCAGTAAACTAGCGGGGGGGCGATACTTC
>.|TRBV4-1|TRBJ2-3|.
CASSHPRTDTQYF
TGCGCCAGCAGCCACCCTCGGACAGATACGCAGTATTTT
>.|TRBV2|TRBJ1-2|.
CASSESHSYGYTF
TGTGCCAGCAGCGAGTCACACTCCTATGGCTACACCTTC
>TRBD1|TRBV7-9|TRBJ1-3|many
CASSLAPGQISGNTIYF
TGTGCCAGCAGCTTAGCCCCGGGACAGATCTCTGGAAACACCATATATTTT
>.|TRBV28|TRBJ2-1|many
CASSSRDRPNEQFF
TGTGCCAGCAGTTCCCGGGACCGGCCAAATGAGCAGTTCTTC
>.|TRBV28|TRBJ2-4|.
CASSGSGPKNIQYF
TGTGCCAGCAGTGGGTCGGGGCCCAAAAACATTCAGTACTTC
>.|TRBV7-3|TRBJ2-3|.
CASSPGGTQYF
TGTGCCAGCAGCCCCGGGGGTACGCAGTATTTT
>.|TRBV11-2|TRBJ2-1|few
CASSLVTIIEQFF
TGTGCCAGCAGCTTAGTTACGATCATTGAGCAGTTCTTC
>.|TRBV28|TRBJ1-4|few
CASSKIEGRGFEKLFF
TGTGCCAGCAGTAAAATCGAAGGGCGGGGGTTTGAAAAACTGTTTTTT
>.|TRBV6-2/TRBV6-3|TRBJ2-5|few
CASSLIGSQETQYF
TGTGCCAGCAGCCTCATTGGGTCCCAAGAGACCCAGTACTTC
>TRBD1|TRBV7-9|TRBJ1-2|medium-sized
CASSPWDRGLNGYTF
TGTGCCAGCAGCCCGTGGGACAGGGGGCTTAATGGCTACACCTTC